The T cell receptor beta chain under discussion was sequenced for a study of T-cell memory formation after mild COVID-19. Overall study context: Across donors, TCR clusters were largely donor specific. Study outcomes and limitations: Clones from the second wave (peaking day 37) had unconfirmed SARS-CoV-2 specificity.

This clonotype turned up a few times. What it binds is not known. TCRdb reanalysed the 5' RACE reads using MiXCR and keeps one entry per CDR3 protein. The repertoire holds around 90,000 distinct CDR3 sequences, about 15% seen once, with approximately 39% in the top ten. This receptor was obtained from a man younger than 35 who had mild COVID-19 (a few samples of this study predate the infection). Cell type and time point are not known. Input material: PBMCs or a T cell subset sorted from them (not recorded which).

The chain's CDR3 is CASSLDKPDYEQYF. DNA of the CDR3: TGCGCCAGCAGCTTGGACAAGCCAGACTACGAGCAGTACTTC. V usage is TRBV5-1 and J usage is TRBJ2-7; D remains ambiguous. The CDR3 spans 14 residues. Germline assignment: CDR1 SGHRS and CDR2 YFSETQ. V was trimmed by 0 bases and J by 3 bases, leaving 10 bases between them.